One and the same sample provided the 17 T cell receptor beta chains below, sequenced in a study of cytomegalovirus exposure and HLA in healthy donors. Researchers ran the PCR with 60 Vbeta and 13 Jbeta primers. The data were produced by immunoSEQ multiplex PCR, yet TCRdb's version contains in-frame clones alone and is incomplete. The sample contains just under 150,000 clones, around 80% of which appear only once. Sequencing was carried out using PBMCs. Receptor source: a woman aged 25-40 years in good health and CMV-seronegative.

The J gene is TRBJ1-1, the V gene TRBV7-9; 7 bases match TRBD1. The germline V gene has CDR1 SEHNR and CDR2 FQNEAQ (reference sequence). Trimming took 0 bases from V and 0 from J; bases not matched to a gene: 4. This CDR3 contains 16 residues. The CDR3 protein is CASSLAGQVLNTEAFF. CDR3 DNA sequence: TGTGCCAGCAGCTTAGCTGGACAGGTCTTGAACACTGAAGCTTTCTTT. Drawing the rest from reference TRBV7-9 and TRBJ1-1, the complete variable domain is DTGVSQNPRHKITKRGQNVTFRCDPISEHNRLYWYRQTLGQGPEFLTYFQNEAQLEKSRLLSDRFSAERPKGSFSTLEIQRTEQGDSAMYLCASSLAGQVLNTEAFFGQGTRLTVV.

V gene TRBV7-3 combines with J gene TRBJ2-1; TRBD2 aligns across 7 bases. The CDR3 has 15 residues. The trim removed 0 bases at V and 9 bases at J, leaving 8 bases unmatched. CDR1 and CDR2 from the germline V gene are SGHTA and FQGTGA. CDR3 amino acids: CASSLTAGENVEQFF. The CDR3 DNA reads as TGTGCCAGCAGCTTAACGGCGGGAGAAAACGTTGAGCAGTTCTTC.

This sequence joins TRBV7-9 and TRBJ2-3; possible D gene TRBD2, 6 bases. With 5 bases removed from V and 6 bases from J, the gap between germline ends came to 18 bases. The CDR3 consists of 15 residues. Germline V lookup: CDR1 SEHNR, CDR2 FQNEAQ (reference sequence). CDR3 sequence reads: CASSIGSFLGDTQYF. The CDR3 DNA reads as TGTGCCAGCAGCATCGGGAGTTTTTTGGGGGATACGCAGTATTTT.

V is TRBV4-1 and J is TRBJ2-3; 11 bases line up with TRBD2. V shed 3 bases, J shed 1 base, and the junction held 15 bases outside the gene matches. Germline loops: CDR1 MGHRA, CDR2 YSYEKL. The CDR3 is 20 amino acids. CDR3 amino acids: CASSQVLAGVLSLGTDTQYF. DNA of the CDR3: TGCGCCAGCAGCCAGGTACTAGCGGGAGTTTTATCACTAGGCACAGATACGCAGTATTTT.

V usage is TRBV10-3 and J usage is TRBJ2-3; TRBD1 agrees at 7 bases. Germline lookup yields CDR1 ENHRY and CDR2 SYGVKD. The trim removed 10 bases at V and 2 bases at J, leaving 15 bases unmatched. The CDR3 runs to 16 residues. Here the CDR3 reads CATTPSRDRDTDTQYF. CDR3 sequence (DNA): TGTGCCACAACCCCCAGCCGGGACAGAGACACAGATACGCAGTATTTT.

The gene calls are TRBV2 and TRBJ2-1; 7 nucleotides match TRBD2. The germline CDR1 and CDR2 sequences are SNHLY and FYNNEI. This CDR3 is 14 amino acids long. V lost 4 bases to trimming and J lost 4 bases; unmatched junction nucleotides: 4. DNA for the CDR3: TGTGCCAGCAGTGTAGGCGGGGGTTACAATGAGCAGTTCTTC. It is translated as CASSVGGGYNEQFF.

The rearrangement uses TRBV4-2 and TRBJ2-2, with D perhaps TRBD2 (6 bases). Between the trimmed V and J ends, which lost 3 bases and 0 bases, there was a span of 14 bases. Germline V CDR1 and CDR2: LGHNA, YNFKEQ. The CDR3 is 17 amino acids. In DNA, the CDR3 is TGTGCCAGCAGCCAGGGCCTAGCGAATACGAACACCGGGGAGCTGTTTTTT. Its translation is CASSQGLANTNTGELFF.

The chain joins TRBV11-2 to TRBJ2-5, with 9 bases aligning to TRBD1. This CDR3 has 15 residues. After removal of 5 bases from V and 5 bases from J, the junction contained 9 bases not matched to a gene. In germline, CDR1 is SGHAT, CDR2 FQNNGV. The CDR3, as DNA: TGTGCCAGCAGCCTGCACGGGACAGGGCTCGAGACCCAGTACTTC. Its translation: CASSLHGTGLETQYF.

The V gene is TRBV29-1, the J gene TRBJ2-3; the match to TRBD1 covers 8 bases. V shed 7 bases and J 5 bases; nucleotides not matched to a gene: 5. Germline V CDR1 and CDR2: SQVTM, ANQGSEA. CDR3 length: 12 amino acids. The CDR3 DNA sequence: TGCAGCGGGGAAGACAGGGGAGATACGCAGTATTTT. Its translation: CSGEDRGDTQYF.

The chain recombines TRBV11-1 with TRBJ2-3, with 10 bases that match TRBD2. Germline V lookup: CDR1 SGHAT, CDR2 FQDESV (reference sequence). V gave up 2 bases and J gave up 3 bases; unmatched junction bases: 5. The CDR3 runs 16 residues. This chain's CDR3 is CASSLYSGRSTDTQYF. The CDR3 DNA is TGTGCCAGCAGCTTATATAGCGGGAGGTCAACAGATACGCAGTATTTT.

The V call is TRBV6-1, the J call TRBJ1-2; D might be TRBD1 (6 bases). The CDR3 sequence is 11 residues long. CDR1 is MNHNS and CDR2 is SASEGT in the germline V gene. Trimming took 1 base from V and 12 from J, leaving 9 bases between them. CDR3 in amino acids: CASSEVQGNTF. The CDR3 coding sequence is TGTGCCAGCAGTGAAGTTCAGGGGAACACCTTC.

The chain links TRBV30 to TRBJ2-7; possibly TRBD2 for D (6 bases). The CDR3 consists of 14 residues. Germline CDR1 and CDR2: GTSNPN and SVGIG (reference sequence). V gave up 0 bases and J gave up 0 bases, with 9 bases separating them. The CDR3: CAWSVPGSSYEQYF. The CDR3 nucleotides read TGTGCCTGGAGTGTACCCGGGAGCTCCTACGAGCAGTACTTC.

This chain joins TRBV7-2 and TRBJ2-5; 7 bases line up with TRBD2. J gave up 5 bases and V 5 bases, and 14 bases lay outside the gene matches. This CDR3 comprises 16 residues. The germline gives CDR1 SGHTA, CDR2 FQGNSA. For the CDR3, the DNA is TGTGCCAGCAGCACACAAGCGGGACTCGAGGTGGAGACCCAGTACTTC. Translating gives CASSTQAGLEVETQYF.

This clone was recorded once. The V gene is TRBV11-1, the J gene TRBJ2-5; no reliable D call. Trimming removed 2 bases at V and 0 bases at J, with 7 bases between. This CDR3 comprises 14 residues. Germline CDR1 and CDR2: SGHAT and FQDESV (reference sequence). The CDR3 region is CASSLNSNQETQYF. Written as DNA, the CDR3 is TGTGCCAGCAGCTTAAACAGCAACCAAGAGACCCAGTACTTC.

This clone was found once. The chain has TRBV5-1 and TRBJ1-2; weak D call: TRBD1 (6 bases). CDR1 is SGHRS and CDR2 is YFSETQ in the germline V gene. The CDR3 totals 14 residues. V dropped 1 base and J dropped 3 bases, with 10 bases sitting between them. The DNA for the CDR3 is TGCGCCAGCAGCTTGAGTTCAGGGGACTATGGCTACACCTTC. Amino acid sequence: CASSLSSGDYGYTF.

V usage is TRBV5-4 and J usage is TRBJ2-7, with D possibly TRBD2 on 6 matching bases. The CDR3 is 14 amino acids. Per the germline V gene, CDR1 is SGHNT and CDR2 is YYREEE (reference sequence). Trimming stripped 0 bases from V and 2 bases from J, with 9 bases between. As DNA, the CDR3 is TGTGCCAGCAGCTTGGCCGGGGAGGCCTACGAGCAGTACTTC. Encoded protein: CASSLAGEAYEQYF.

In DNA, the CDR3 is TGTGCCAGCAGCCCAGACAGGGCGGGCTATGGCTACACCTTC. Amino acids: CASSPDRAGYGYTF. This chain uses TRBV7-9 with TRBJ1-2; the match to TRBD1 covers 7 bases. The CDR3 spans 14 residues. Germline trimming cut 5 bases from V and 4 bases from J; bases unmatched to any gene: 7. Per the germline V gene, CDR1 is SEHNR and CDR2 is FQNEAQ (reference sequence).